The clone carrying this TCR beta chain was seen only a few times. This sample was taken from a study of blood T cell repertoires in COVID-19. The data were produced by immunoSEQ multiplex PCR, yet TCRdb's version contains in-frame clones alone and is incomplete. This sample has about 130,000 clones, with 85% found just once. What was sequenced was peripheral blood. The clonotype originates from an elderly woman with acute or convalescent COVID-19.

CDR3 in DNA: TGCGCCAGCAGCCAAGAGAGGGTCCGGCCAGATACGCAGTATTTT. Protein product: CASSQERVRPDTQYF. This chain uses TRBV4-1 with TRBJ2-3; D may be TRBD2 (5 bases). Germline CDR1 MGHRA, CDR2 YSYEKL. V lost 0 bases and J 4 bases, leaving 11 bases between the germline ends. The CDR3 runs 15 residues.